Sequencing of this TCR beta chain was carried out in a study of blood T cells in healthy people across ages. Overall study results and limits: Estimated diversity, derived from one million T cells, was regarded as an underestimate.

It was with a sample-barcoded 5' primer and a J-beta primer mix that a second PCR of about 6 to 12 cycles was run. Every cDNA molecule carried a tag from a template-switch adaptor bearing 12 random nucleotides. Each of the samples gave a minimum of 2.5 million paired-end reads that contained CDR3. TCRdb re-called the 5' RACE reads through MiXCR, storing one row per CDR3 protein. Among just over 1 million distinct CDR3 sequences listed, 40% to 55% were seen once. The study drew donors from healthy Caucasian individuals in Russia aged roughly 6 to 95. The germline V gene has CDR1 LGHNA and CDR2 YNFKEQ. CDR3 length equals 14 residues. Trimming removed 1 base at V and 7 bases at J, with 10 bases between. As regards this clonotype: The antigen is undetermined.

This sequence originates from a woman aged 55-69 years in good health. This chain links TRBV4-2 with TRBJ2-2, with no clear D. Sequencing input: blood. The CDR3 DNA is TGTGCCAGCAGCCAAGGATTAGGGCTCGGGGAGCTGTTTTTT. Translating it yields CASSQGLGLGELFF.